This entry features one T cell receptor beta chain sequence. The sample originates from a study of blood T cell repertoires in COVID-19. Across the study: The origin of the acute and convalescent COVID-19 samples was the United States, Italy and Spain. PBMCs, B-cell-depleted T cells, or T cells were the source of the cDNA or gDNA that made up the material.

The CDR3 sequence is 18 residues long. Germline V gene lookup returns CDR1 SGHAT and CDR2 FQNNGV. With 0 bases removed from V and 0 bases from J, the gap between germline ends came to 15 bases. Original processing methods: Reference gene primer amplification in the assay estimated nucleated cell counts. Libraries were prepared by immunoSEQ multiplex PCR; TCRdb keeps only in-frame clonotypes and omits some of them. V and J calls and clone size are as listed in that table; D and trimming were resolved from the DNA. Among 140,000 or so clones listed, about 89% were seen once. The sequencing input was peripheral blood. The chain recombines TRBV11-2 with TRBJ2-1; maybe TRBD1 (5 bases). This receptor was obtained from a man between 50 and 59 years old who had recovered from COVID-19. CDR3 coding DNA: TGTGCCAGCAGCTTAGATGGCCCAGGGATCCTCTCCTACAATGAGCAGTTCTTC. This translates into CASSLDGPGILSYNEQFF.